Shown below are 22 T cell receptor beta chains from a single sample sequenced in a study of blood T cells in healthy people across ages. Sample-barcoded 5' priming and a J-beta primer mix drove a second PCR of 7 to 11 cycles. TCRdb re-derived calls from the 5' RACE reads in MiXCR, one entry per CDR3 protein. The sample contains about 570,000 distinct CDR3 sequences, 27% of which appear only once. The sequenced material came from blood. The receptors were sampled from a woman in her 70s in good health.

This clonotype was seen a handful of times. The chain uses TRBV9 and TRBJ1-2; D uncertain. Germline loops: CDR1 SGDLS, CDR2 YYNGEE. The V gene lost 3 bases and the J gene lost 4 bases, with 16 bases spanning the gap. There are 15 residues in the CDR3. CDR3 loop: CASSALPRASYGYTF. CDR3 coding DNA: TGTGCCAGCAGCGCCCTACCTAGGGCCTCCTATGGCTACACCTTC. The full variable domain, its missing parts supplied by reference TRBV9 and TRBJ1-2, is DSGVTQTPKHLITATGQRVTLRCSPRSGDLSVYWYQQSLDQGLQFLIQYYNGEERAKGNILERFSAQQFPDLHSELNLSSLELGDSALYFCASSALPRASYGYTFGSGTRLTVV.

In its sample, this clonotype was seen many times. J is TRBJ1-1 and V is TRBV7-6; D is unresolved. V was trimmed by 6 bases and J by 5 bases, leaving 7 bases between them. CDR3 length equals 11 residues. The V gene's germline CDR1 is SGHVS and CDR2 FNYEAQ. The CDR3 DNA reads as TGTGCCAGCAGGGGCCGGACTGAAGCTTTCTTT. Translated: CASRGRTEAFF.

The V call is TRBV5-1, the J call TRBJ2-3; 9 bases align to TRBD1. V lost 3 bases and J lost 6; bases outside the gene matches: 8. CDR1 and CDR2 (germline): SGHRS, YFSETQ. The CDR3 spans 15 residues. Here the CDR3 DNA reads TGCGCCAGCAGCTCATCCGGGACAGGGATGGATACGCAGTATTTT. Residues: CASSSSGTGMDTQYF.

The chain couples TRBV20-1 to TRBJ2-5; TRBD2 matches at 7 bases. Trimming removed 0 bases from V and 5 bases from J; junction bases left unmatched: 9. The CDR3 covers 15 residues. The germline V gene encodes CDR1 DFQATT and CDR2 SNEGSKA (reference sequence). The CDR3 coding sequence is TGCAGTGCTAGAGATCCCAGCGGGGTTGGGGAGACCCAGTACTTC. Its translation is CSARDPSGVGETQYF.

This clonotype was found many times. V gene TRBV7-2 combines with J gene TRBJ2-1; 9 bases align to TRBD2. Germline loops: CDR1 SGHTA, CDR2 FQGNSA. There are 15 residues in the CDR3. The V gene end was trimmed by 1 base and the J gene end by 4 bases; junction bases not matched to a gene: 2. CDR3 bases: TGTGCCAGCAGCTTAGTGGCGGGGGGGTACAATGAGCAGTTCTTC. This encodes CASSLVAGGYNEQFF.

Only a few counts were recorded for this clonotype. The CDR3 protein is CASAPGLARTDTQYF. The CDR3 coding sequence is TGTGCCAGCGCACCTGGGCTAGCTCGGACAGATACGCAGTATTTT. J is TRBJ2-3 and V is TRBV7-3; possibly TRBD2 for D (5 bases). Germline CDR1 and CDR2: SGHTA and FQGTGA. V was shortened by 8 bases and J by 3 bases, with 18 bases between the two germline ends. The CDR3 spans 15 residues.

The chain employs TRBV11-1 and TRBJ2-2; 11 bases are shared with TRBD2. Germline V CDR1 and CDR2: SGHAT, FQDESV (reference sequence). J was trimmed by 12 bases and V by 5 bases; bases with no gene match: 11. This CDR3 is built from 15 residues. As DNA, the CDR3 is TGTGCCAGCAGCCCCCCGGGTAGCGGGGGGGAGAAGCTGTTTTTT. Amino acids: CASSPPGSGGEKLFF.

V and J are TRBV29-1 and TRBJ2-3, with a weak D call TRBD2 (6 bases). CDR3 length equals 14 residues. Trimming shortened V by 8 bases and J by 3 bases, and 18 bases separated the two germline ends. CDR1 SQVTM and CDR2 ANQGSEA come from the germline V gene. CDR3 bases: TGCAGCTCCGCGGAGGGGCGGGCTACAGATACGCAGTATTTT. It yields the protein CSSAEGRATDTQYF.

CDR3 protein: CASSRTSGGLASYEQYF. For the CDR3, the DNA is TGTGCCAGCAGTCGGACTAGCGGGGGGCTCGCCTCCTACGAGCAGTACTTC. V and J are TRBV2 and TRBJ2-7; TRBD2 matches at 14 bases. The CDR3 contains 17 residues. V was pared by 5 bases and J by 0 bases, with 6 bases of the junction left unmatched. From germline, CDR1 is SNHLY and CDR2 FYNNEI. Full variable domain (rest looked up from reference TRBV2 and TRBJ2-7): EPEVTQTPSHQVTQMGQEVILRCVPISNHLYFYWYRQILGQKVEFLVSFYNNEISEKSEIFDDQFSVERPDGSNFTLKIRSTKLEDSAMYFCASSRTSGGLASYEQYFGPGTRLTVT.

A word on this clonotype: Relative to the germline gene, one junction end is altered; a read error may explain this. The chain employs TRBV6-2 or TRBV6-3 and TRBJ1-2, with D unresolved. There are 13 residues in the CDR3. The V gene's germline CDR1 is MNHEY and CDR2 SVGEGT. CDR3 nucleotide sequence: TGTGCCAGCAGTTACCTCGGACCTTATGGCCACACCTTC. This translates into CASSYLGPYGHTF.

This clonotype was seen more than once but under ten times. The CDR3 DNA follows: TGTGCCAGCAGTTACTCGACTAGCGGGAGTCTTAGATTGGTTGTGCAGTACTTC. It codes for CASSYSTSGSLRLVVQYF. The chain couples TRBV6-2 or TRBV6-3 to TRBJ2-5; the match to TRBD2 covers 12 bases. The CDR3 contains 18 residues. V trimming: 0 bases; J trimming: 11 bases; junction bases outside the gene matches: 16. Per the germline V gene, CDR1 is MNHEY and CDR2 is SVGEGT.

This chain uses TRBV20-1 with TRBJ1-1, with 9 bases matching TRBD1. CDR1 is DFQATT, CDR2 SNEGSKA, per germline (reference sequence). Germline trimming cut 5 bases from V and 4 bases from J; bases unmatched to any gene: 11. The CDR3 has 15 amino acids. The CDR3 region has the DNA TGCAGTGCTGTAACAGGGGGCGGGACGGGCACTGAAGCTTTCTTT. Its translation: CSAVTGGGTGTEAFF.

This clonotype appeared a few times. The chain has TRBV5-1 and TRBJ2-5; a weak D match, TRBD1 (6 bases). Trimming removed 1 base from V and 1 base from J, with 11 bases in between. The germline CDR1 and CDR2 sequences are SGHRS and YFSETQ. The CDR3 sequence is 15 residues long. The CDR3 DNA reads as TGCGCCAGCAGCTTGTTTCAGGGGACCCAAGAGACCCAGTACTTC. Protein sequence: CASSLFQGTQETQYF.

This clonotype has a handful of counts. The V and J genes are TRBV3-1 and TRBJ1-6, with a weak D call TRBD1 (6 bases). Trimming left V 4 bases short and J 8 bases short, with 18 bases between. The V gene's germline CDR1 is LGHDT and CDR2 YNNKEL (reference sequence). The CDR3 is 16 residues long. Here the CDR3 DNA reads TGTGCCAGCAGCCGATACTATGACAGGCCGGATTCACCCCTCCACTTT. Its protein is CASSRYYDRPDSPLHF.

This clonotype was found a few times. The rearrangement uses TRBV12-3 or TRBV12-4 and TRBJ1-5; 7 nucleotides line up with TRBD1. CDR3 size: 14 residues. With 3 bases clipped from V and 6 bases from J, the junction kept 5 bases outside the gene matches. The CDR3 nucleotides read TGTGCCAGCAGTTTGGGCCACAGGGGTCAGCCCCAGCATTTT. Translation gives CASSLGHRGQPQHF.

The CDR3 protein is CASSLAGAANTEAFF. The CDR3 DNA reads as TGTGCCAGCAGCTTAGCAGGGGCCGCGAACACTGAAGCTTTCTTT. The chain joins TRBV7-9 to TRBJ1-1; D is possibly TRBD1 (5 bases). Germline-derived CDR1 and CDR2 are SEHNR and FQNEAQ (reference sequence). CDR3 length: 15 amino acids. Trimming removed 0 bases at V and 1 base at J, with 9 bases between.

This clonotype was seen a handful of times. Written as DNA, the CDR3 is TGTGCCAGCTCAAACCGGGACAGCCGATCGAGCTCTGGGGCCAACGTCCTGACTTTC. It translates to CASSNRDSRSSSGANVLTF. The J gene is TRBJ2-6, the V gene TRBV18; the match to TRBD1 covers 7 bases. Germline-derived CDR1 and CDR2 are KGHSH and LQKENI. There are 19 residues in the CDR3. The V gene end was trimmed by 5 bases and the J gene end by 0 bases; junction bases not matched to a gene: 13.

The chain uses TRBV7-2 and TRBJ2-3; 8 nucleotides align to TRBD2. The CDR3 spans 18 residues. Germline CDR1 is SGHTA and CDR2 is FQGNSA. Trimming took 5 bases from V and 2 from J; bases not matched to a gene: 15. The CDR3 region is CASSDRPSAGGLTDTQYF. CDR3 nucleotides: TGTGCCAGCAGCGACCGCCCCAGCGCGGGGGGCCTCACAGATACGCAGTATTTT.

V is TRBV9 and J is TRBJ1-1; TRBD1 matches 9 bases. Germline loops: CDR1 SGDLS, CDR2 YYNGEE. This CDR3 has 12 amino acids. V lost 7 bases, J lost 7 bases, and 5 bases stayed unmatched. CDR3 sequence (DNA): TGTGCCAGCGGTCGGACAGGGGATGAAGCTTTCTTT. Amino acid sequence: CASGRTGDEAFF.

This chain links TRBV18 with TRBJ2-3; D gene unclear. With 4 bases removed from V and 5 bases from J, the gap between germline ends came to 13 bases. CDR1 and CDR2 from the germline V gene are KGHSH and LQKENI. The CDR3 is 14 amino acids. CDR3 protein: CASSLRPDRDTQYF. CDR3 DNA sequence: TGTGCCAGCTCACTCCGCCCAGATAGAGATACGCAGTATTTT.

The chain combines TRBV7-2 with TRBJ2-3; D possibly corresponds to TRBD1 (5 bases). The V end lost 5 bases, the J end lost 0 bases, and 12 bases lay between the germline ends. The germline CDR1 and CDR2 sequences are SGHTA and FQGNSA. This CDR3 is 15 amino acids long. The chain's CDR3 is CASSRQSTSTDTQYF. The CDR3 bases are TGTGCCAGCAGCCGACAGAGCACTAGCACAGATACGCAGTATTTT.

The V gene is TRBV7-2, the J gene TRBJ2-5; 7 bases match TRBD1. Germline V gives CDR1 SGHTA, CDR2 FQGNSA. Germline trimming cut 4 bases from V and 11 bases from J; bases unmatched to any gene: 7. The length of the CDR3 is 12 residues. CDR3 sequence (DNA): TGTGCCAGCAGCTCCGCAGGGGGAGAGCAGTACTTC. Its translation: CASSSAGGEQYF.